This T cell receptor beta chain is from a study of T cells in Graves' hyperthyroidism and ophthalmopathy. The ends were cut back, 2 bases at V and 7 bases at J, with 11 bases in the middle. Germline-derived CDR1 and CDR2 are LGHDT and YNNKEL (reference sequence). CDR3 size: 13 residues. Regions amplified from RNA transcripts were the TCR beta CDR3 regions. A set of HTBI primers served as the primers for a first-round RT-PCR of the TCR CDR3. TCRdb independently ran MiXCR on the multiplex PCR reads; one entry per CDR3 protein. In the table there are over 400,000 distinct CDR3 sequences, about 20% of which are singletons.

Specimen: blood. The V gene is TRBV3-1, the J gene TRBJ1-1; a weak D match, TRBD1 (6 bases). This sequence was found in an older woman with Graves' ophthalmopathy. In DNA form, the CDR3 reads TGTGCCAGCAGCCAACCTGGACAGTTTGAAGCTTTCTTT. This sequence encodes CASSQPGQFEAFF.